This T cell receptor (beta chain) came from a study of T cell responses to AZD1222 COVID-19 vaccine. Study results and caveats: Donors were mostly white British, more females; clonal diversity possibly underestimated.

The CDR3 contains 13 residues. The ends were cut back, 0 bases at V and 5 bases at J, with 8 bases in the middle. Germline CDR1 reads SGDLS; CDR2 reads YYNGEE. In regard to this clone: Its specificity is unknown.

The protocol was immunoSEQ multiplex PCR, while the TCRdb copy is restricted to in-frame clones and leaves out a portion. The sample carries 200,000 to 250,000 clones, around 94% recorded once. Sequencing was performed on peripheral blood, taken 28 days after the second dose of the MenACWY control vaccine. The receptor was isolated from an adult who received the MenACWY meningococcal vaccine as a control. The V gene is TRBV9, the J gene TRBJ1-1; no definite D call. CDR3 coding DNA: TGTGCCAGCAGCGTAGTGGGGAGGACTGAAGCTTTCTTT. Translation: CASSVVGRTEAFF.